This T cell receptor beta chain appears in the sequencing data of a study of blood T cell repertoires in COVID-19. In the original workflow: Scientists estimated how many nucleated cells there were by amplifying reference gene primers. Method: immunoSEQ multiplex PCR; TCRdb's copy keeps in-frame clones and lacks some. D and trimming were read from the DNA, whereas the V and J calls and clone size are those reported in that table. The repertoire holds around 400,000 clones, roughly four fifths seen once, with 5% to 6% in the top ten. Sequenced: PBMCs or T cells enriched from blood (not recorded which). This clonotype was sampled from a woman aged 45-60 years who had recovered from COVID-19.

CDR3 DNA sequence: TGTGCCAGTAGTATAGGCCCAGTCCTGAACACTGAAGCTTTCTTT. Protein sequence: CASSIGPVLNTEAFF. The chain joins TRBV19 to TRBJ1-1, with D hard to call. V lost 1 base and J 0 bases, leaving 9 bases between the germline ends. CDR1 and CDR2 (germline): LNHDA, SQIVND (reference sequence). This CDR3 region has 15 residues.